One sample yielded the 23 T cell receptor beta chains listed below, sequenced in a study of blood T cell repertoires in COVID-19. Sequenced by immunoSEQ multiplex PCR; TCRdb stores in-frame clones only, minus some. The sample has 100,000 or so clones, roughly 80% seen once. The sample comprised peripheral blood. These receptors were taken from a man aged 65 to 85 with active or convalescent COVID-19.

A note on this clone: At the DNA level, this CDR3 is encoded by other sequences in the same sample as well. V is TRBV5-1 and J is TRBJ1-2, with D hard to call. CDR3 length: 13 amino acids. Trimming left V 0 bases short and J 3 bases short, with 6 bases between. Germline-derived CDR1 and CDR2 are SGHRS and YFSETQ. The CDR3 DNA sequence: TGCGCCAGCAGCTTGGAGGGAGACTATGGCTACACCTTC. This translates into CASSLEGDYGYTF.

The chain has TRBV2 and TRBJ1-5; maybe TRBD1 (5 bases). V lost 4 bases and J 7 bases, leaving 17 bases between the germline ends. The CDR3 runs to 15 residues. The germline V gene has CDR1 SNHLY and CDR2 FYNNEI. DNA for the CDR3: TGTGCCAGCAGTGTGCGAGACAGTGGGAGGCAGCCCCAGCATTTT. This translates into CASSVRDSGRQPQHF.

The V gene is TRBV25-1, the J gene TRBJ2-7; 10 bases map to TRBD1. The CDR3 has 15 residues. Trimming took 3 bases from V and 3 from J; bases not matched to a gene: 5. The germline V gene encodes CDR1 MGHDK and CDR2 SYGVNS. Here the CDR3 reads CASSEVGDRGYEQYF. As DNA, the CDR3 is TGTGCCAGCAGTGAGGTCGGGGACAGGGGCTACGAGCAGTACTTC.

The V gene is TRBV11-2, the J gene TRBJ2-1; 8 bases map to TRBD1. The V and J ends lost 1 base and 6 bases, in that order; junction bases with no gene match: 8. Germline V lookup: CDR1 SGHAT, CDR2 FQNNGV. CDR3 length equals 16 residues. The CDR3 spells CASSLVGQGMANEQFF. The CDR3, as DNA: TGTGCCAGCAGCTTAGTAGGACAGGGTATGGCCAATGAGCAGTTCTTC.

The V and J genes are TRBV7-6 and TRBJ2-3, with 7 bases aligning to TRBD2. Germline lookup yields CDR1 SGHVS and CDR2 FNYEAQ. Trimming cost V 5 bases and J 2 bases; bases outside gene matches: 13. The CDR3 is 17 residues long. The CDR3 DNA reads TGTGCCAGCAGCCCCATGTCGGGTCGGGGGGACACAGATACGCAGTATTTT. This encodes CASSPMSGRGDTDTQYF.

This chain links TRBV5-4 with TRBJ2-1; D is possibly TRBD1 (6 bases). Trimming took off 3 bases at V and 2 bases at J, with 12 bases between the two ends. The CDR3 is made up of 15 amino acids. Germline assignment: CDR1 SGHNT and CDR2 YYREEE (reference sequence). The DNA of the CDR3 is TGTGCCAGCAGCTGGGGGCAGGTCGCCTACAATGAGCAGTTCTTC. Translating it yields CASSWGQVAYNEQFF.

The chain links TRBV2 to TRBJ1-5; D possibly corresponds to TRBD1 (5 bases). The germline V gene has CDR1 SNHLY and CDR2 FYNNEI. The CDR3 has 15 amino acids. V gave up 6 bases and J gave up 1 base, with 13 bases separating them. The DNA of the CDR3 is TGTGCCAGCAGCGAGCAGGGCTACAGCAATCAGCCCCAGCATTTT. The encoded protein is CASSEQGYSNQPQHF.

J is TRBJ2-5 and V is TRBV18; 10 nucleotides line up with TRBD2. Germline V gene lookup returns CDR1 KGHSH and CDR2 LQKENI. V gave up 1 base and J gave up 5 bases; unmatched junction bases: 4. There are 15 residues in the CDR3. The CDR3 DNA is TGTGCCAGCTCACCACAGCGGGGGGGCTTGGAGACCCAGTACTTC. Its protein product is CASSPQRGGLETQYF.

The chain joins TRBV9 to TRBJ2-7; a possible D gene is TRBD1 (6 bases). The germline gives CDR1 SGDLS, CDR2 YYNGEE. V dropped 3 bases and J dropped 4 bases, with 14 bases sitting between them. This CDR3 is 14 amino acids long. The CDR3: CASSARQEFYEQYF. DNA for the CDR3: TGTGCCAGCAGCGCTCGACAGGAATTTTACGAGCAGTACTTC.

V usage is TRBV3-1 (or the pseudogene TRBV3-2) and J usage is TRBJ2-2; a weak D match, TRBD2 (6 bases). Trimming left V 1 base short and J 6 bases short, with 9 bases between. The germline V gene has CDR1 LGHDT and CDR2 YNNKEL (reference sequence). The length of the CDR3 is 14 residues. CDR3 sequence reads: CASSQGSSAGELFF. The CDR3 DNA follows: TGTGCCAGCAGCCAAGGGTCTAGCGCCGGGGAGCTGTTTTTT.

J is TRBJ2-7 and V is TRBV2; TRBD2 is a possible D gene (5 bases). Trimming shortened V by 7 bases and J by 2 bases, and 12 bases separated the two germline ends. CDR1 SNHLY and CDR2 FYNNEI come from the germline V gene. CDR3 size: 13 residues. The chain's CDR3 is CASKMDSPYEQYF. The CDR3 DNA follows: TGTGCCAGCAAGATGGACTCTCCCTACGAGCAGTACTTC.

The chain joins TRBV18 to TRBJ1-2, with a possible D match to TRBD1 (5 bases). This CDR3 is 14 amino acids long. CDR1 KGHSH and CDR2 LQKENI come from the germline V gene. Deletions cut 0 bases from V and 2 bases from J, with 7 bases between. CDR3 bases: TGTGCCAGCTCACCACCGACAGTAAACTATGGCTACACCTTC. Encoded protein: CASSPPTVNYGYTF.

V usage is TRBV6-5 and J usage is TRBJ1-2; the match to TRBD1 covers 7 bases. V dropped 8 bases and J dropped 0; count of bases not matched to a gene: 9. The V gene's germline CDR1 is MNHEY and CDR2 SVGAGI. CDR3 length: 15 residues. The CDR3, as DNA: TGTGCCAGCTCAACAGGGGCTCTCTCTAACTATGGCTACACCTTC. Its protein is CASSTGALSNYGYTF.

J is TRBJ1-2 and V is TRBV5-6; D ambiguous. Between the trimmed V and J ends, which lost 6 bases and 0 bases, there was a span of 18 bases. Germline values: CDR1 SGHDT, CDR2 YYEEEE. The CDR3 is made up of 16 amino acids. The CDR3 loop reads CASNRRARAANYGYTF. The CDR3 DNA sequence: TGTGCCAGCAATCGGAGGGCTAGAGCTGCTAACTATGGCTACACCTTC.

The chain combines TRBV11-3 with TRBJ2-5; tentatively, D is TRBD2 (5 bases). V shed 1 base and J shed 3 bases, with 12 bases lying between them. This CDR3 spans 15 amino acids. Germline values: CDR1 SGHNT, CDR2 YENEEA. The CDR3 spells CASSLGSGKKETQYF. As DNA, the CDR3 is TGTGCCAGCAGCTTAGGGTCGGGGAAGAAAGAGACCCAGTACTTC.

The genes are TRBV7-2 and TRBJ2-5, with 8 bases fitting TRBD1. V shed 5 bases and J 5 bases; nucleotides not matched to a gene: 10. The CDR3 contains 15 residues. The V gene's germline CDR1 is SGHTA and CDR2 FQGNSA. CDR3 nucleotide sequence: TGTGCCAGCAGCATTGGGACAGGTCTTCGGGAGACCCAGTACTTC. It is translated as CASSIGTGLRETQYF.

This chain uses TRBV3-1 (or the pseudogene TRBV3-2) with TRBJ2-7; a weak D match, TRBD2 (6 bases). Trimming shortened V by 5 bases and J by 2 bases, and 19 bases separated the two germline ends. The length of the CDR3 is 16 residues. Germline CDR1 reads LGHDT; CDR2 reads YNNKEL (reference sequence). The DNA of the CDR3 is TGTGCCAGCAGCGCTTTTTCGCGGGGCGCGCCCTACGAGCAGTACTTC. It is translated as CASSAFSRGAPYEQYF.

The chain links TRBV29-1 to TRBJ1-1; no clear D gene. CDR3 size: 13 residues. Germline CDR1 is SQVTM and CDR2 is ANQGSEA. V lost 4 bases and J lost 4, with 13 bases in between. The CDR3 spells CSVVFFRGTEAFF. CDR3 bases: TGCAGCGTTGTATTTTTTCGGGGCACTGAAGCTTTCTTT.

The V gene is TRBV11-2, the J gene TRBJ2-7; D may be TRBD2 (5 bases). In germline, CDR1 is SGHAT, CDR2 FQNNGV. The V end was cut by 0 bases, the J end by 13 bases, with 13 bases between. The CDR3 consists of 12 residues. CDR3 region: CASSLDQTEGYF. In DNA form, the CDR3 reads TGTGCCAGCAGCTTAGATCAGACCGAGGGATACTTC.

This chain links TRBV29-1 with TRBJ1-2; TRBD1 might be the D (5 bases). Between the trimmed V and J ends, which lost 4 bases and 1 base, there was a span of 19 bases. Germline values: CDR1 SQVTM, CDR2 ANQGSEA. This CDR3 comprises 16 residues. The CDR3 loop reads CSVARQGGSVNYGYTF. CDR3 nucleotide sequence: TGCAGCGTTGCCCGGCAGGGTGGGTCGGTTAACTATGGCTACACCTTC. Filled out from reference TRBV29-1 and TRBJ1-2, the complete variable domain reads SAVISQKPSRDICQRGTSLTIQCQVDSQVTMMFWYRQQPGQSLTLIATANQGSEATYESGFVIDKFPISRPNLTFSTLTVSNMSPEDSSIYLCSVARQGGSVNYGYTFGSGTRLTVV.

This chain links TRBV6-5 with TRBJ2-5; TRBD2 is a possible D gene (5 bases). The germline V and J ends were trimmed by 9 bases and 3 bases, with 17 bases remaining between them. The germline V gene has CDR1 MNHEY and CDR2 SVGAGI. This CDR3 region has 14 residues. The CDR3 nucleotides are TGTGCCAGGACAAGGACGGGGTGGAAAGAGACCCAGTACTTC. Protein product: CARTRTGWKETQYF.

The rearrangement uses TRBV19 and TRBJ2-4; the match to TRBD2 covers 15 bases. J lost 3 bases, V lost 7 bases, and 7 bases had no gene match. CDR1 LNHDA and CDR2 SQIVND come from the germline V gene (reference sequence). The CDR3 consists of 17 residues. Written as DNA, the CDR3 is TGTGCCAGTAATGGACTAGCGGGGGGGCCGAGCAAAAACATTCAGTACTTC. Its translation is CASNGLAGGPSKNIQYF.

V and J are TRBV5-5 and TRBJ1-5, with 7 bases that match TRBD1. The CDR3 has 14 residues. Trimming at V came to 3 bases and at J to 11 bases, leaving 11 bases not matched to a gene. Germline V lookup: CDR1 SGHKS, CDR2 YYEKEE (reference sequence). CDR3 residues: CASSSRQDRSAQHF. The CDR3 DNA reads as TGTGCCAGCAGCTCTCGACAGGACAGGTCGGCCCAGCATTTT.